This T cell receptor (beta chain) appears in the sequencing data of a study of control samples from healthy donors and cancer patients. The CDR3 totals 15 residues. Germline CDR1 SGDLS, CDR2 YYNGEE. V gave up 2 bases and J gave up 7 bases, with 19 bases separating them. This clone was detected only once. The repertoire was sequenced with immunoSEQ multiplex PCR; TCRdb's copy has only in-frame clones and lacks some. The sample holds 88,000 or so clones, roughly 94% seen once. This clonotype was obtained from a woman under 30 in good health. This sequence joins TRBV9 and TRBJ2-7, with a tentative D call TRBD1 (6 bases). The sequencing sample was made of blood. For the CDR3, the DNA is TGTGCCAGCAGCGTCAGTGGGGGCAACCTACGGGAGCAGTACTTC. Translating gives CASSVSGGNLREQYF. Complete variable domain (other parts from reference TRBV9 and TRBJ2-7): DSGVTQTPKHLITATGQRVTLRCSPRSGDLSVYWYQQSLDQGLQFLIQYYNGEERAKGNILERFSAQQFPDLHSELNLSSLELGDSALYFCASSVSGGNLREQYFGPGTRLTVT.